This TCR beta chain was retrieved from a study of CD8+ T cells in alopecia areata. Across the study: The percentage of affected scalp area served as the score of severity for treated patients.

This sample's treatment: oral pan-JAK inhibitor, 5-10 mg twice daily. Trimming took 2 bases from V and 3 from J, leaving 14 bases between them. The CDR3 runs to 14 residues. Looked up from germline, CDR1 is GTSNPN and CDR2 is SVGIG (reference sequence). Extraction and reverse transcription of RNA yielded cDNA as the sequencing template. Profiling relied on immunoSEQ multiplex PCR, and the TCRdb table lists in-frame clones only, not all of them. The profile covers roughly 220,000 clones, with more than 30% appearing a single time and around 0.48% taken by the ten largest. Sequencing was performed on CD4+ T cells sorted from blood, taken between weeks 30 and 35, from a patient treated with tofacitinib. The sequence came from a human donor with alopecia areata. The rearrangement uses TRBV30 and TRBJ2-7; D is perhaps TRBD2 (6 bases). The CDR3 spells CAWSTPRGFYEQYF. In DNA, the CDR3 is TGTGCCTGGAGTACCCCACGGGGGTTCTACGAGCAGTACTTC.